The present T cell receptor (beta chain) was sequenced within a study of response to subunit inactivated influenza vaccine. TCRdb analysed the RT-PCR reads with MiXCR anew, one entry per CDR3 protein. The sample gives roughly 780,000 distinct CDR3 sequences, approximately 17% of which show up once; about a tenth is in the top ten. Only a few counts were recorded for this clonotype. Its target is not known. The study's findings and limits: Each seasonal influenza vaccination recruits few new T cells, the authors suggested.

Trimming left V 5 bases short and J 3 bases short, with 11 bases between. Germline assignment: CDR1 MDHEN and CDR2 SYDVKM. The CDR3 is 15 amino acids. This material consisted of PBMCs from blood, taken around 5 days after vaccination. J is TRBJ2-6 and V is TRBV28, with TRBD1 as a possible D gene (5 bases). This sequence originates from a man over 45 who received an inactivated influenza vaccine. CDR3 sequence (DNA): TGTGCCAGCAGTACGACAGTGGTTGGGGCCAACGTCCTGACTTTC. Its translation: CASSTTVVGANVLTF.